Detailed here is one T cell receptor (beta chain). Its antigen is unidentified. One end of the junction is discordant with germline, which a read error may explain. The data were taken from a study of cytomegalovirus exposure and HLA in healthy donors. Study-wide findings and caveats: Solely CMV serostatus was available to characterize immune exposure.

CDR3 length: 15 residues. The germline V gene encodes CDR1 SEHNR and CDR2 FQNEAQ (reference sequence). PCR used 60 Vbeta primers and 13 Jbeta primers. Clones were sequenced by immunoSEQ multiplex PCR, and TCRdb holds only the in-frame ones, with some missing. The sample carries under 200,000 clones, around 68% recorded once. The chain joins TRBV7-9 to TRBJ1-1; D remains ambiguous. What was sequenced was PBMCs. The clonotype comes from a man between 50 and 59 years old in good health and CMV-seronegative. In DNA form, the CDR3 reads TGTTCCAGCAGCTTAGACCCTCCAGTAAAACCTGAAGCTTTCTTT. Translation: CSSSLDPPVKPEAFF.